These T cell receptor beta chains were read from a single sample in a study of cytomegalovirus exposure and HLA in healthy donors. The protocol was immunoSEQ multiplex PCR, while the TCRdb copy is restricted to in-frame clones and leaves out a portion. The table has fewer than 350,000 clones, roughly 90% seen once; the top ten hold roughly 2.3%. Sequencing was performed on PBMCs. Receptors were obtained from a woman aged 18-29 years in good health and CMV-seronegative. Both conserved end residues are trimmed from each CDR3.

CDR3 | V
ASSATGLVSDTQY | TRBV11-2
ASSKVGGRSTEAF | TRBV21-1
ASSPAGGYYGYT | TRBV27
ASSLGGTGRGEQY | TRBV5-4
ATSSRTSGEQY | TRBV15
SSSFPDRGLNTEAF | TRBV7-9
ASSLRGGADNSPLH | TRBV7-9
ASSPQGESYEQY | TRBV18
ASSVLDPNYGYT | TRBV7-6
ASSNQGLVLYGYT | TRBV2
ASSHRGGEAF | TRBV18
SSSPRPTSGHTDTQY | TRBV7-9
ASSSLADQETQY | TRBV5-4
ASSPASGELF | TRBV18
ASSLGVATNEKLF | TRBV27
ASSLMGGAYEQY | TRBV11-2
ASSQEVGAATDTQY | TRBV4-2
ASRSDRGGNQPQH | TRBV2
ASSSGLAAYEQY | TRBV27
ASTPTAGERNTEAF | TRBV9
ASIPPLAGRTEAF | TRBV6-5
ASSLFTGVNTEAF | TRBV7-9
ATSRGVTGGRTDTQY | TRBV15
ASSSSGTGDRPQH | TRBV19
ASTRGGTYEQY | TRBV5-6
ASSLLGGSGNTIY | TRBV27
ASSEGPGLATDTQY | TRBV2
ASRWTGKSPLH | TRBV27
ASTAGTLYEQY | TRBV28
AISDSPSGGGDTQY | TRBV10-3
ASSLTRLRGSSYNEQF | TRBV7-9
ASGPYRDSYEQY | TRBV12-5
ASSVSSGGVYNEQF | TRBV6-1
ASSLLAGVYNEQF | TRBV7-9
SSSPGLVQETQY | TRBV7-9
ASSDGGVGQETQY | TRBV2
ASSLASSTDTQY | TRBV5-1
AWRRDRGNQPQH | TRBV30
ASSNRDRERYT | TRBV2
ASSLEGLKGTEAF | TRBV5-1